This passage covers 15 T cell receptor beta chains from one sample sequenced in a study of cytomegalovirus exposure and HLA in healthy donors. The PCR employed 60 Vbeta primers together with 13 Jbeta primers. Using immunoSEQ multiplex PCR, the repertoire was profiled, and TCRdb retains in-frame clones only, with some absent. Of 90,000 to 110,000 clones in the sample, 60% to 85% are singletons; the top ten hold roughly 1.2%. Sequencing was carried out using PBMCs. These receptors came from a man in his forties or fifties in good health and CMV-seronegative.

The chain links TRBV5-4 to TRBJ1-4; TRBD1 is a possible D gene (5 bases). The germline gives CDR1 SGHNT, CDR2 YYREEE (reference sequence). The V and J ends lost 1 base and 5 bases respectively, with 12 bases between them. CDR3 length: 15 residues. In DNA, the CDR3 is TGTGCCAGCAGCTTGTACGGGGGACCAAATGAAAAACTGTTTTTT. Protein product: CASSLYGGPNEKLFF.

This clone was seen only a few times. V gene TRBV28 combines with J gene TRBJ2-7; 10 bases are a match to TRBD1. Germline V gene lookup returns CDR1 MDHEN and CDR2 SYDVKM. V gave up 10 bases and J gave up 2 bases; unmatched junction bases: 11. There are 15 residues in the CDR3. The chain's CDR3 is CATRGVGTGAYEQYF. The CDR3 DNA reads TGTGCCACCAGGGGGGTTGGGACAGGGGCCTACGAGCAGTACTTC.

V usage is TRBV29-1 and J usage is TRBJ2-1, with 11 nucleotides matching TRBD1. The CDR3 is made up of 14 amino acids. V was pared by 6 bases and J by 6 bases, with 7 bases of the junction left unmatched. Germline V gene data show CDR1 as SQVTM and CDR2 as ANQGSEA. The DNA of the CDR3 is TGCAGCGTCTACCGGGACAGGGGGTTCAATGAGCAGTTCTTC. Translation: CSVYRDRGFNEQFF.

This chain uses TRBV7-9 with TRBJ1-4; D gene unclear. Trimming pared 3 bases from V and 6 bases from J, leaving 17 bases between. Per the germline V gene, CDR1 is SEHNR and CDR2 is FQNEAQ (reference sequence). The CDR3 has 16 amino acids. The CDR3 here is CASSLGSRERDEKLFF. Here the CDR3 DNA reads TGTGCCAGCAGCTTGGGGTCGCGGGAAAGGGATGAAAAACTGTTTTTT.

The chain employs TRBV7-9 and TRBJ1-1, with 7 bases fitting TRBD1. The CDR3 consists of 14 residues. V lost 6 bases to trimming and J lost 4 bases; unmatched junction nucleotides: 8. Germline V gene sequence: CDR1 SEHNR, CDR2 FQNEAQ (reference sequence). The CDR3, as DNA: TGTGCCAGCAGGCGGACAGGAAGGAGCACTGAAGCTTTCTTT. Translating it yields CASRRTGRSTEAFF. Using reference TRBV7-9 and TRBJ1-1 for the parts outside the CDR3, the full variable domain is DTGVSQNPRHKITKRGQNVTFRCDPISEHNRLYWYRQTLGQGPEFLTYFQNEAQLEKSRLLSDRFSAERPKGSFSTLEIQRTEQGDSAMYLCASRRTGRSTEAFFGQGTRLTVV.

This chain joins TRBV7-9 and TRBJ2-4, with TRBD2 as a possible D gene (6 bases). Trimming cost V 6 bases and J 3 bases, with 15 bases left between them. The CDR3 runs to 15 residues. Germline V gives CDR1 SEHNR, CDR2 FQNEAQ (reference sequence). CDR3 region: CASSSGESGKNIQYF. CDR3 DNA: TGTGCCAGCAGTTCGGGGGAGTCGGGCAAAAACATTCAGTACTTC.

This clone has only a few counts. This chain connects TRBV10-3 to TRBJ1-2; D may be TRBD1 (6 bases). Germline CDR1 ENHRY, CDR2 SYGVKD. V gave up 5 bases and J gave up 4 bases, with 17 bases separating them. The CDR3 covers 15 residues. CDR3 bases: TGTGCCATCAGTTCACAGGGTGGCGGCGCCTATGGCTACACCTTC. It translates to CAISSQGGGAYGYTF.

The chain joins TRBV28 to TRBJ2-7, with D unclear. The CDR3 totals 13 residues. Germline lookup yields CDR1 MDHEN and CDR2 SYDVKM. With 7 bases removed from V and 4 bases from J, the gap between germline ends came to 14 bases. The CDR3 region is CASNGFTLYEQYF. The CDR3 coding sequence is TGTGCCAGCAACGGGTTTACCCTTTACGAGCAGTACTTC.

A word on this clone: One end of the junction fails to match germline, which may point to a read error. The chain uses TRBV7-9 and TRBJ2-5, with TRBD2 matching 9 bases. Per the germline V gene, CDR1 is SEHNR and CDR2 is FQNEAQ (reference sequence). The CDR3 spans 14 residues. CDR3 nucleotides: TGTGCCAGCAGCCTAGCGGGGAGCGGGGAGACCCAGTACTTC. This gives the protein CASSLAGSGETQYF.

This clone turned up a few times. V and J are TRBV5-1 and TRBJ2-1, with D perhaps matching TRBD2 (6 bases). Trimming removed 0 bases from V and 2 bases from J, with 12 bases in between. This CDR3 is 16 amino acids long. CDR1 is SGHRS and CDR2 is YFSETQ in the germline V gene. The DNA for the CDR3 is TGCGCCAGCAGCTTGGTTCGGGACTCGGCCTACAATGAGCAGTTCTTC. Encoded protein: CASSLVRDSAYNEQFF.

This rearrangement joins TRBV4-1 to TRBJ1-3; maybe TRBD1 (6 bases). The V and J ends lost 1 base and 4 bases respectively, with 17 bases between them. This CDR3 is 17 amino acids long. The germline V gene has CDR1 MGHRA and CDR2 YSYEKL. This chain's CDR3 is CASSQGEGEGLGNTIYF. The CDR3 coding sequence is TGCGCCAGCAGCCAAGGCGAGGGGGAGGGTTTAGGAAACACCATATATTTT.

In its sample, this clone was seen a few times. CDR3 sequence reads: CASSYPRVDEQYF. In nucleotides, the CDR3 is TGTGCCAGCAGTTACCCAAGAGTGGACGAGCAGTACTTC. The chain uses TRBV6-6 and TRBJ2-7; no firm D call. Between the trimmed V and J ends, which lost 2 bases and 5 bases, there was a span of 10 bases. The CDR3 is 13 residues long. The germline V gene encodes CDR1 MNHNY and CDR2 SVGAGI (reference sequence).

V is TRBV27 and J is TRBJ1-5; unclear D gene. V gave up 5 bases and J gave up 3 bases, with 11 bases separating them. The CDR3 sequence is 14 residues long. Germline V CDR1 and CDR2: MNHEY, SMNVEV (reference sequence). The chain's CDR3 is CASSLGRFNQPQHF. The CDR3 coding sequence is TGTGCCAGCAGTCTAGGTCGATTCAATCAGCCCCAGCATTTT.

This clone turned up a few times. J is TRBJ2-7 and V is TRBV9; 7 nucleotides line up with TRBD1. CDR1 and CDR2 from the germline V gene are SGDLS and YYNGEE. The CDR3 contains 13 residues. V lost 4 bases, J lost 0 bases, and 1 base stayed unmatched. The CDR3: CASSQGDSYEQYF. The CDR3 bases are TGTGCCAGCAGCCAGGGGGACTCCTACGAGCAGTACTTC. Full variable domain (remainder filled in from reference TRBV9 and TRBJ2-7): DSGVTQTPKHLITATGQRVTLRCSPRSGDLSVYWYQQSLDQGLQFLIQYYNGEERAKGNILERFSAQQFPDLHSELNLSSLELGDSALYFCASSQGDSYEQYFGPGTRLTVT.

The chain employs TRBV7-9 and TRBJ1-4, with D tentatively TRBD1 (5 bases). In germline, CDR1 is SEHNR, CDR2 FQNEAQ (reference sequence). The CDR3 consists of 15 residues. The ends were cut back, 5 bases at V and 0 bases at J, with 10 bases in the middle. The CDR3 coding sequence is TGTGCCAGCAGCAACGGGGGGGCAACTAATGAAAAACTGTTTTTT. This translates into CASSNGGATNEKLFF.